This T cell receptor beta chain originates from a study of T cell responses to AZD1222 COVID-19 vaccine. Across the study: Doses given second, at about 4 or about 12 weeks, were pooled.

As regards this clone: The antigen remains unidentified.

This CDR3 comprises 17 residues. Germline V CDR1 and CDR2: MDHEN, SYDVKM. V gave up 5 bases and J gave up 2 bases; unmatched junction bases: 13. Study findings and constraints: Distributed over spike, vaccine-associated CD4 TCRs predominated at 160-218 and 743-854. There were repertoire samples only from the period after the peak T cell response.

TCRdb's table, derived via immunoSEQ multiplex PCR, lists solely in-frame clones and lacks some. In the table there are under 200,000 clones, about nine tenths of which are singletons. Specimen: peripheral blood, collected on day 0 of AZD1222 vaccination. This clonotype was obtained from an adult in good health. This chain joins TRBV28 and TRBJ1-2; 8 bases map to TRBD1. In DNA form, the CDR3 reads TGTGCCAGCAGTCCATTCGTCAGGGGGCACCCCAACTATGGCTACACCTTC. This codes for CASSPFVRGHPNYGYTF.